This is a list of T cell receptor beta chains from one sample in a study of blood T cells in healthy people across ages. A single record per CDR3 protein comes from TCRdb applying MiXCR to the 5' RACE reads. This sample has 910,000 or so distinct CDR3 sequences, with just over 50% found just once. Sequenced sample: blood. These receptors came from a woman aged 60-75 years in good health. The CDR3 runs from the conserved cysteine through the conserved F or W. The D gene is left open where the match is weak. Clone size is given for some rows only: seen once, a few or many times, or a class if the clone is expanded.

abundance	v_gene	d_gene	j_gene	CDR3aa	CDR3nt
.	TRBV18	TRBD1	TRBJ2-4	CASSPRTGGIDIQYF	TGTGCCAGCTCACCACGAACAGGGGGCATAGACATTCAGTACTTC
.	TRBV6-1	.	TRBJ2-7	CASKLDGDPDYEQYF	TGTGCCAGCAAATTGGACGGGGACCCTGACTACGAGCAGTACTTC
.	TRBV7-9	.	TRBJ2-1	CASSSAEYNEQFF	TGTGCCAGCAGCTCAGCAGAGTACAATGAGCAGTTCTTC
.	TRBV7-9	.	TRBJ1-5	CASSLHGNSNQPQHF	TGTGCCAGCAGCTTACACGGAAATAGCAATCAGCCCCAGCATTTT
.	TRBV3-1	TRBD2	TRBJ2-3	CASSRGVRADTQYF	TGTGCCAGCAGTCGGGGGGTCCGCGCAGATACGCAGTATTTT
.	TRBV9	.	TRBJ2-4	CASSVAGLGDIQYF	TGTGCCAGCAGCGTAGCCGGCCTAGGGGACATTCAGTACTTC
once	TRBV4-1	TRBD1	TRBJ2-7	CASSHDDRGLYEQYF	TGCGCCAGCAGCCATGACGACAGGGGGCTCTACGAGCAGTACTTC
.	TRBV13	TRBD2	TRBJ2-1	CASSAIDVRGNNEQFF	TGTGCCAGCAGCGCAATAGATGTGCGGGGGAACAATGAGCAGTTCTTC
.	TRBV5-1	TRBD1	TRBJ1-2	CASSLGDRAAGYTF	TGCGCCAGCAGCTTGGGGGACAGGGCTGCGGGCTACACCTTC
many	TRBV7-9	TRBD2	TRBJ2-7	CASSFSGSSYEQYF	TGCGCCAGCAGCTTTAGCGGGAGCTCCTACGAGCAGTACTTC
few	TRBV9	.	TRBJ2-4	CASSPLRDVDIQYF	TGTGCCAGCAGCCCTCTAAGGGACGTGGACATTCAGTACTTC
.	TRBV5-1	.	TRBJ1-1	CASSPMDSTNTEAFF	TGCGCCAGCAGCCCGATGGACAGTACAAACACTGAAGCTTTCTTT
once	TRBV5-1	.	TRBJ2-7	CASSLETSGWRSYEQYF	TGCGCCAGCAGCTTGGAAACAAGCGGTTGGAGATCCTACGAGCAGTACTTC